This paragraph covers one TCR beta chain sequence. Its antigen is undetermined. The same CDR3 also results from other DNA sequences found in this sample. The data are from a study of CD8+ T cells in alopecia areata. TCR sequencing used cDNA made by reverse transcription of extracted RNA. The data were produced by immunoSEQ multiplex PCR, yet TCRdb's version contains in-frame clones alone and is incomplete. The table lists roughly 200,000 clones, approximately 60% of them singletons, with approximately 3.4% in the top ten. Germline CDR1 is MDHEN and CDR2 is SYDVKM. This CDR3 is built from 14 residues. The trim removed 3 bases at V and 1 base at J, leaving 1 base unmatched. Treatment given: oral pan-JAK inhibitor, 5-10 mg twice daily. It was from alopecia areata patients that lesional scalp punch biopsies and peripheral blood were collected. General study results and limits: Tofacitinib significantly decreased scalp clonality and expanded CD8+ clones among top 100. For baseline CD8+ expansion, any link to response stays uncertain with one nonresponder.

The sequencing used CD4+ T cells sorted from blood, collected at week 4, from a patient treated with tofacitinib. The sequence was obtained from a human donor with alopecia areata. The V call is TRBV28, the J call TRBJ2-3, with 7 positions matching TRBD2. Here the CDR3 reads CASSLGGGTDTQYF. The CDR3 nucleotides are TGTGCCAGCAGTTTGGGGGGGGGCACAGATACGCAGTATTTT.